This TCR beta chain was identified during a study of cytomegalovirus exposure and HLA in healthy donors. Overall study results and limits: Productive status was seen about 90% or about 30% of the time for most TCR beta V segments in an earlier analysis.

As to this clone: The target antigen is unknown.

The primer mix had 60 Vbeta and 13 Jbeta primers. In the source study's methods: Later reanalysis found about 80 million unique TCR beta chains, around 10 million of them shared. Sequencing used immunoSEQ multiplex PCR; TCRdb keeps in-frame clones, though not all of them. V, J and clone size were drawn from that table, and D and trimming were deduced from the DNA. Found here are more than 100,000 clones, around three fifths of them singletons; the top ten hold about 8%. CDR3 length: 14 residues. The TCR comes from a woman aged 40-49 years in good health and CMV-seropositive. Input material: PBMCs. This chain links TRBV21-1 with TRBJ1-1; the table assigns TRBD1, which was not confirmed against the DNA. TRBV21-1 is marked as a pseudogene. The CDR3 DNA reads TGTGCCAGCAGCAAATCTCACAGGGCCATTGAAGCTTTCTTT. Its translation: CASSKSHRAIEAFF.